This T cell receptor (beta chain) is drawn from a study of response to subunit inactivated influenza vaccine (dated by TCRdb to 2016 to 2019). Broadly, across the study: To follow how T cells responded to a trivalent subunit inactivated influenza vaccine, the researchers relied on deep quantitative profiling of the T cell receptor repertoire.

What the authors observed across the whole study: According to the authors, only a limited number of new T cells may be recruited by each seasonal influenza vaccination.

The germline V gene provides CDR1 SGHRS and CDR2 YFSETQ. The CDR3 holds 15 amino acids from the cysteine to the phenylalanine. This entry keeps only the CDR3 DNA: 45 bases, framed from base 1. Trimmed from V: 4 bases; trimmed from J: 5 bases; junction bases lacking a gene match: 10. This clonotype came up a few times. The specificity of this receptor is unknown. No per-base quality is available; no much larger clone lies one base away. The method behind the library was RT-PCR. Reads for this sample came from an Illumina HiSeq 2500. TCRdb reprocessed the public reads (quality trimming at Q25 with fastp, clone calling with MiXCR) and kept in-frame beta chains. Merged by CDR3 protein, the rows form single entries marked with the most common genes and DNA. The sample table shows about 480,000 distinct CDR3 sequences, and 25% are seen once. Of the sample, 1.9% falls within the top ten clones.

This receptor was identified in a man between 45 and 60 years old who received an inactivated influenza vaccine. Donor details come from another sample of the same person, matched by shared clones. Material: CD4+ T cells sorted from PBMCs, obtained roughly 5 days after vaccination. This chain is built from TRBV5-1 and TRBJ1-1, and 8 bases in between align with TRBD1. The sequence in DNA is TGCGCCAGCAGCGGGTGGGGACAGGCGGGAACTGAAGCTTTCTTT. Its translation reads: CASSGWGQAGTEAFF.